This T cell receptor beta chain was profiled in a study of T cell responses to AZD1222 COVID-19 vaccine (dated by TCRdb to the early 2020s). For context, the study as a whole: A total of 233 trial participants underwent TCR sequencing, of whom about 210 received two doses of AZD1222 and roughly 25 received two doses of the MenACWY control vaccine. Enrollment into the trials was organized by age into subgroups of 18-55, 56-69 and 70-plus years, and those subgroups contained approximately 150, 30 and 60 TCR-sequenced participants, respectively. What the work shows at the level of the full study, not this receptor alone: In the small 56-69-year group, the increase in depth fell short of significance, most likely because of low power. Spike-specific TCR breadth and depth rose significantly after two AZD1222 doses compared with day 0 and with MenACWY recipients. Participants were mostly white British, with more females than males. The authors suggested clonal diversity may have been underestimated. Conclusions about previously exposed vaccinees are limited because only six or seven AZD1222 recipients were SARS-CoV-2 seropositive at baseline. Because no day 14 peak-response samples were available, repertoires were characterized only after the peak T cell response. Reportedly, almost half of the unique spike-specific TCRs recognized epitopes lying outside the regions that are mutated in the B.1.351 and B.1.1.7 variants. CD4 TCRs associated with the vaccine covered the entire spike protein, and the dominant responses were in regions 160-218 and 743-854.

As for this clone: Which antigen it targets is not known. Base qualities are not at hand, and no much larger clone is one base apart.

The sample's time point label is to be understood as: about 28 days (+/-7) after the second vaccine dose. AZD1222 recipients whose second dose came at about 4 weeks and those whose second dose came at about 12 weeks were combined into one group, since spike-specific TCR depth and breadth did not differ between the two schedules. The vaccinee samples were drawn from two UK trials, COV001 and COV002, one of which was a single-blind randomized controlled phase 2/3 trial testing AZD1222 (ChAdOx1 nCoV-19) in healthy adults. For TCRbeta chain sequencing, PBMC samples from trial participants were taken at day 0 and at day 28 after the second dose. The V and J ends are trimmed by 3 bases and 2 bases, leaving 13 bases between them. The CDR3 measures 15 amino acids from cysteine to phenylalanine. The CDR3 DNA has 45 bases and is translated from base 1. As encoded in the germline V gene, CDR1 is KGHSH while CDR2 is LQKENI.

The CDR3 regions of human TCRbeta chains were subjected to immunosequencing. Per the original workflow: Repertoire TCRs were matched against a reference library of SARS-CoV-2-specific TCRs generated with the MIRA antigen-specificity platform. Breadth was defined as the fraction of unique TCRs that were SARS-CoV-2-associated. Depth was defined as the fraction of total T cells that were SARS-CoV-2-associated. Using the MIRA data, every spike-specific TCR was mapped to the spike region that the TCR reacted to and assigned to either a CD4 or a CD8 class. Log10-transformed breadth and depth values were compared by one-way ANOVA with Sidak's multiple comparisons tests. Imported from immuneACCESS, the table was reduced by TCRdb to in-frame sequences with V and J called. These copies leave out some clones; in studies compared against another copy, an unresolved V gene accounts for under half, and the cause of the remainder is not known. V, J and clone size were drawn from that table, and D and trimming were deduced from the DNA. For this sample there are roughly 180,000 clones; 92% appear just once. Approximately 1.2% of the sample lies in the top ten.

The sequenced sample was peripheral blood, obtained 28 days after the second AZD1222 dose. Recombination linked TRBV18 to TRBJ1-1, and perhaps TRBD1 as D gene, on 5 matching bases. The sequence came from an adult who received the AZD1222 COVID-19 vaccine. The CDR3 region has the sequence CASSPIRQINTEAFF. The sequence in DNA is TGTGCCAGCTCACCCATTCGACAGATTAACACTGAAGCTTTCTTT. Full variable domain (CDR3 extended with the reference TRBV18 and TRBJ1-1 proteins): NAGVMQNPRHLVRRRGQEARLRCSPMKGHSHVYWYRQLPEEGLKFMVYLQKENIIDESGMPKERFSAEFPKEGPSILRIQQVVRGDSAAYFCASSPIRQINTEAFFGQGTRLTVV.